This T cell receptor (beta chain) was identified during a study of blood T cell repertoires in COVID-19. In the original processing: Amplification of reference gene primers provided the estimated nucleated cell counts. Clones were read by immunoSEQ multiplex PCR, and TCRdb kept only the in-frame ones, dropping some. The V and J calls and clone size are taken from that table; D and trimming were inferred from the DNA. The data hold a few hundred thousand clones, with around 83% observed a single time. Individuals drawn from 20 to 25 US areas were roughly 18 to 95 years old. Between the trimmed V and J ends, which lost 4 bases and 3 bases, there was a span of 19 bases. Germline CDR1 MNHEY, CDR2 SMNVEV (reference sequence). The CDR3 has 17 amino acids.

The sequenced sample was PBMCs or T cells enriched from blood (not recorded which). The receptor's source is a woman between 50 and 59 years old who had recovered from COVID-19. The rearrangement uses TRBV27 and TRBJ2-1, with D possibly TRBD2 on 5 matching bases. The CDR3 reads CASSSSPSRTFYNEQFF. The CDR3 nucleotides read TGTGCCAGCAGTTCCTCCCCGAGCCGGACTTTCTACAATGAGCAGTTCTTC.